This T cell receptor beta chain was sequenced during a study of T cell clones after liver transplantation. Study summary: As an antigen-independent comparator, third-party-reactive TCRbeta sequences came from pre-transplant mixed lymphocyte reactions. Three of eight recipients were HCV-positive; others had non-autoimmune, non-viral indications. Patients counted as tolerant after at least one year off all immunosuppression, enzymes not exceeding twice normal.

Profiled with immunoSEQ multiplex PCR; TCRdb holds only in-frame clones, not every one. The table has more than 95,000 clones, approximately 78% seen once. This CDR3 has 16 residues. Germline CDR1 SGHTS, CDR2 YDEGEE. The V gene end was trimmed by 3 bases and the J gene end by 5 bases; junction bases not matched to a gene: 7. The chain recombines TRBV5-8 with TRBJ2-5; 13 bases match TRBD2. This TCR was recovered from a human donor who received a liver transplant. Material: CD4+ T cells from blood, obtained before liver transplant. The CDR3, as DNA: TGTGCCAGCAGCTCCCTACTAGCGGGGGGGGGCGAGACCCAGTACTTC. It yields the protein CASSSLLAGGGETQYF.